Each of the 32 T cell receptor beta chains below was sequenced from the same sample in a study of T-cell memory formation after mild COVID-19. TCRdb processed the 5' RACE reads anew with MiXCR; each CDR3 protein has one entry. The profile shows 400,000 to 500,000 distinct CDR3 sequences, over 15% of them singletons. What was sequenced was PBMCs or a T cell subset sorted from them (not recorded which). Receptors were obtained from an adult woman who had mild COVID-19 (a few samples of this study predate the infection). Cell type and time point are not known.

This clonotype has only a few counts. The chain uses TRBV12-3 or TRBV12-4 and TRBJ1-1; 7 nucleotides agree with TRBD1. The CDR3 is 12 amino acids. J was trimmed by 8 bases and V by 5 bases; bases with no gene match: 5. The CDR3 coding sequence is TGTGCCAGCAGTCCCAGGGGGAGGGAAGCTTTCTTT. Translated, it gives CASSPRGREAFF.

This clonotype showed up just a few times. The chain has TRBV11-2 and TRBJ2-5, with 11 bases matching TRBD2. The CDR3 has 20 amino acids. V shed 0 bases and J 0 bases; nucleotides not matched to a gene: 12. Germline lookup yields CDR1 SGHAT and CDR2 FQNNGV. The CDR3 protein is CASSLDRELAGGGYQETQYF. The CDR3 DNA follows: TGTGCCAGCAGCTTAGATCGGGAGCTAGCGGGAGGCGGGTACCAAGAGACCCAGTACTTC.

This clonotype turned up a few times. The rearrangement uses TRBV3-1 and TRBJ1-1; D is perhaps TRBD1 (5 bases). This CDR3 is built from 14 residues. CDR1 and CDR2 (germline): LGHDT, YNNKEL (reference sequence). V gave up 2 bases and J gave up 7 bases, with 14 bases separating them. The CDR3 is CASSQNAGQVEAFF. The CDR3 nucleotides read TGTGCCAGCAGCCAAAATGCGGGGCAGGTTGAAGCTTTCTTT.

This clonotype appeared a few times. The chain combines TRBV3-1 with TRBJ2-1; the D gene is possibly TRBD1 (5 bases). In germline, CDR1 is LGHDT, CDR2 YNNKEL (reference sequence). The CDR3 totals 14 residues. Deletions cut 3 bases from V and 4 bases from J, with 10 bases between. CDR3 nucleotides: TGTGCCAGCAGCCACAGGGTGTATTACAATGAGCAGTTCTTC. Translation gives CASSHRVYYNEQFF.

This clonotype has more than one count but fewer than ten. As DNA, the CDR3 is TGCGCCAGCAGCTTGGGGATCTATTGGGGAGGAGTCCAAGAGACCCAGTACTTC. Its protein product is CASSLGIYWGGVQETQYF. The chain joins TRBV5-1 to TRBJ2-5, with D perhaps TRBD2 (6 bases). The V gene's germline CDR1 is SGHRS and CDR2 YFSETQ. The CDR3 spans 18 residues. The V gene lost 0 bases and the J gene lost 1 base, with 19 bases spanning the gap.

This clonotype was detected ten times or more. CDR3 DNA: TGCAGTGCTAGAGGGACAGGGACCCCTGGGGCCAACGTCCTGACTTTC. Its translation is CSARGTGTPGANVLTF. The chain combines TRBV20-1 with TRBJ2-6; the match to TRBD1 covers 8 bases. J lost 2 bases, V lost 1 base, and 4 bases had no gene match. Germline-derived CDR1 and CDR2 are DFQATT and SNEGSKA (reference sequence). The CDR3 is 16 residues long.

This sequence joins TRBV2 and TRBJ1-5; D call uncertain. Germline loops: CDR1 SNHLY, CDR2 FYNNEI. With 6 bases removed from V and 7 bases from J, the gap between germline ends came to 19 bases. The CDR3 spans 15 residues. CDR3 nucleotides: TGTGCCAGCAGACAGACCCCAAGACCATACCAGCCCCAGCATTTT. This translates into CASRQTPRPYQPQHF.

Comments on this clonotype: One junction end disagrees with the germline gene, perhaps due to a read error. The chain recombines TRBV5-1 with TRBJ2-1; no clear D. Germline V gene data show CDR1 as SGHRS and CDR2 as YFSETQ. CDR3 length: 16 residues. CDR3 loop: CASRPENAGTRNGQFF. The CDR3, as DNA: TGCGCCAGCAGGCCGGAGAACGCTGGCACGAGGAATGGGCAGTTCTTC. Using reference TRBV5-1 and TRBJ2-1 for the parts outside the CDR3, the full variable domain is KAGVTQTPRYLIKTRGQQVTLSCSPISGHRSVSWYQQTPGQGLQFLFEYFSETQRNKGNFPGRFSGRQFSNSRSEMNVSTLELGDSALYLCASRPENAGTRNGQFFGPGTRLTVL.

This chain links TRBV20-1 with TRBJ2-7; TRBD1 matches at 9 bases. The V gene end was trimmed by 6 bases and the J gene end by 6 bases; junction bases not matched to a gene: 15. The CDR3 extends over 15 amino acids. Germline lookup yields CDR1 DFQATT and CDR2 SNEGSKA (reference sequence). The CDR3 nucleotides read TGCAGTGCCCTGGACAGGGGCCTACCTTCCGGCGAGCAGTACTTC. Protein sequence: CSALDRGLPSGEQYF.

The rearrangement links TRBV10-3 to TRBJ2-3; 13 bases map to TRBD2. The J segment lost 4 bases and the V segment lost 8 bases, leaving 0 bases of the junction unmatched. CDR1 ENHRY and CDR2 SYGVKD come from the germline V gene. CDR3 length: 13 amino acids. The CDR3 DNA sequence: TGTGCCATCGGACTAGCGGGAGCAGATACGCAGTATTTT. Encoded protein: CAIGLAGADTQYF.

The chain has TRBV7-6 and TRBJ1-1; 7 bases align to TRBD1. Germline V gene lookup returns CDR1 SGHVS and CDR2 FNYEAQ. The junction had 3 bases not matched to a gene; V was cut back by 1 base and J by 1 base. This CDR3 contains 15 residues. In nucleotides, the CDR3 is TGTGCCAGCAGCTTAGAGGGACAGACGAACACTGAAGCTTTCTTT. Protein sequence: CASSLEGQTNTEAFF.

This clonotype showed up just a few times. The rearrangement uses TRBV12-3 or TRBV12-4 and TRBJ2-3; D is unresolved. Trimming took 5 bases from V and 0 from J, leaving 15 bases between them. The CDR3 runs to 16 residues. CDR3 bases: TGTGCCAGCAGTCCCGTGAGAAGTTCTAGCACAGATACGCAGTATTTT. It is translated as CASSPVRSSSTDTQYF.

The rearrangement links TRBV13 to TRBJ2-3; 11 nucleotides align to TRBD2. The V segment lost 5 bases and the J segment 5 bases; nucleotides outside the gene matches: 6. The length of the CDR3 is 15 residues. Germline assignment: CDR1 PRHDT and CDR2 FYEKMQ (reference sequence). CDR3 DNA sequence: TGTGCCAGCAGCATCCACGGGACTAGCGGAGATACGCAGTATTTT. Translation: CASSIHGTSGDTQYF.

This clonotype has more than one count but fewer than ten. The chain carries TRBV6-5 and TRBJ1-4; D gene uncertain. Germline loops: CDR1 MNHEY, CDR2 SVGAGI. The CDR3 sequence is 16 residues long. Trimming stripped 5 bases from V and 0 bases from J, with 13 bases between. DNA of the CDR3: TGTGCCAGCAGTGCATCCCCGGTTGCAACTAATGAAAAACTGTTTTTT. Residues: CASSASPVATNEKLFF.

This clonotype has a handful of counts. The V call is TRBV29-1, the J call TRBJ2-1; 12 nucleotides line up with TRBD2. The CDR3 contains 15 residues. Germline V gene data show CDR1 as SQVTM and CDR2 as ANQGSEA. Trimming removed 4 bases from V and 4 bases from J; junction bases left unmatched: 5. The CDR3 region has the DNA TGCAGCGTTGTCGCGGGGACTAGCGGGTACAATGAGCAGTTCTTC. It encodes CSVVAGTSGYNEQFF.

There are a few counts of this clonotype. The V and J genes are TRBV7-6 and TRBJ1-1; weak D call: TRBD1 (5 bases). The germline V and J ends were trimmed by 5 bases and 1 base, with 8 bases remaining between them. This CDR3 is built from 13 residues. Germline CDR1 SGHVS, CDR2 FNYEAQ. DNA for the CDR3: TGTGCCAGCAGCGGGGCTTCGAACACTGAAGCTTTCTTT. The encoded protein is CASSGASNTEAFF.

This rearrangement joins TRBV20-1 to TRBJ1-1; a weak D match, TRBD1 (6 bases). This CDR3 spans 11 amino acids. Per germline, CDR1 DFQATT and CDR2 SNEGSKA (reference sequence). The CDR3 nucleotides are TGCACAGGACAGATGAACACTGAAGCTTTCTTT. It specifies CTGQMNTEAFF.

This clonotype was seen more than once but under ten times. V and J are TRBV6-2 or TRBV6-3 and TRBJ1-1; 7 nucleotides agree with TRBD1. The CDR3 contains 17 residues. Trimming at V came to 0 bases and at J to 0 bases, leaving 7 bases not matched to a gene. Looked up from germline, CDR1 is MNHEY and CDR2 is SVGEGT. CDR3 DNA sequence: TGTGCCAGCAGTTACTCGACAGGGTTATGGATGAACACTGAAGCTTTCTTT. Amino acid sequence: CASSYSTGLWMNTEAFF.

This chain connects TRBV30 to TRBJ2-1, with a tentative D call TRBD1 (6 bases). Germline assignment: CDR1 GTSNPN and CDR2 SVGIG (reference sequence). V was shortened by 2 bases and J by 7 bases, with 12 bases between the two germline ends. The CDR3 is 13 amino acids. Here the CDR3 reads CAWSSRRGNEQFF. The CDR3 nucleotides read TGTGCCTGGAGTTCGCGCAGGGGTAATGAGCAGTTCTTC.

This clonotype showed up just a few times. The CDR3 sequence is CAWRPGQGANTEAFF. The CDR3, as DNA: TGTGCCTGGAGGCCGGGACAGGGGGCAAACACTGAAGCTTTCTTT. V gene TRBV30 combines with J gene TRBJ1-1, with 12 nucleotides matching TRBD1. The CDR3 runs to 15 residues. Per the germline V gene, CDR1 is GTSNPN and CDR2 is SVGIG (reference sequence). V shed 3 bases, J shed 2 bases, and the junction held 4 bases outside the gene matches.

This clonotype was seen more than once but under ten times. This chain uses TRBV20-1 with TRBJ2-7; 11 nucleotides agree with TRBD2. CDR1 is DFQATT and CDR2 is SNEGSKA in the germline V gene (reference sequence). V gave up 3 bases and J gave up 3 bases; unmatched junction bases: 1. The CDR3 extends over 13 amino acids. This chain's CDR3 is CSARGTSGYEQYF. The CDR3, as DNA: TGCAGTGCTAGGGGGACTAGCGGCTACGAGCAGTACTTC.

This clonotype has a count of ten or more. The genes are TRBV24-1 and TRBJ2-3, with 8 positions matching TRBD1. J was trimmed by 2 bases and V by 9 bases; bases with no gene match: 6. The CDR3 totals 14 residues. CDR1 is KGHDR and CDR2 is SFDVKD in the germline V gene. Written as DNA, the CDR3 is TGTGCCACCCGACAGGGGCAGTTCACAGATACGCAGTATTTT. It translates to CATRQGQFTDTQYF.

This clonotype has more than one count but fewer than ten. This rearrangement joins TRBV9 to TRBJ1-5, with D tentatively TRBD1 (6 bases). This CDR3 contains 15 residues. The V gene lost 2 bases and the J gene lost 4 bases, with 13 bases spanning the gap. Germline loops: CDR1 SGDLS, CDR2 YYNGEE. Written as DNA, the CDR3 is TGTGCCAGCAGCGTCGGGACATTAGCAAATCAGCCCCAGCATTTT. It is translated as CASSVGTLANQPQHF.

This clonotype was counted at least ten times. The J gene is TRBJ2-7, the V gene TRBV5-1; perhaps TRBD2 as D (5 bases). Trimming removed 5 bases at V and 2 bases at J, with 8 bases between. CDR3 length equals 12 residues. The germline V gene encodes CDR1 SGHRS and CDR2 YFSETQ. The CDR3 DNA is TGCGCCAGCAGTAGCGTCACCTACGAGCAGTACTTC. Protein product: CASSSVTYEQYF.

This clonotype showed up many times. V is TRBV12-3 or TRBV12-4 and J is TRBJ1-2; D ambiguous. V shed 1 base and J shed 4 bases, with 7 bases lying between them. The CDR3 loop spans 13 amino acids. The CDR3: CASSLEGAYGYTF. CDR3 DNA sequence: TGTGCCAGCAGTTTAGAAGGAGCCTATGGCTACACCTTC.

This clonotype has ten or more counts. This chain joins TRBV7-9 and TRBJ2-1; D is ambiguous. Germline lookup yields CDR1 SEHNR and CDR2 FQNEAQ (reference sequence). The CDR3 is 13 amino acids. V shed 0 bases and J shed 7 bases, with 7 bases lying between them. The CDR3 reads CASSLAGRNEQFF. The CDR3 DNA sequence: TGTGCCAGCAGCTTAGCGGGTAGGAATGAGCAGTTCTTC.

V is TRBV7-2 and J is TRBJ2-7, with 7 nucleotides matching TRBD2. The germline gives CDR1 SGHTA, CDR2 FQGNSA. The CDR3 covers 15 residues. V gave up 1 base and J gave up 2 bases; unmatched junction bases: 5. The CDR3 nucleotides are TGTGCCAGCAGCTTAGAGGCTAGCGGCACCTACGAGCAGTACTTC. It translates to CASSLEASGTYEQYF.

This chain uses TRBV21-1 with TRBJ2-1; the D segment call TRBD1 is taken from the table without a DNA check. TRBV21-1 is a pseudogene. This CDR3 comprises 16 residues. The CDR3, as DNA: TGTGCCAGCAGCAGCCCGGGACAGGAAAGTGGGAATGAGCAGTTCTTC. This translates into CASSSPGQESGNEQFF.

In this sample, this clonotype turned up once. This chain connects TRBV24-1 to TRBJ2-7; D is perhaps TRBD1 (6 bases). Germline V gene data show CDR1 as KGHDR and CDR2 as SFDVKD. The V gene lost 2 bases and the J gene lost 7 bases, with 14 bases spanning the gap. This CDR3 has 14 residues. The CDR3 bases are TGTGCCACCAGTGATTGGAGCAGGGGAGATGAGCAGTACTTC. Its translation is CATSDWSRGDEQYF.

This clonotype was counted ten times or more. The chain has TRBV7-2 and TRBJ2-3; no firm D call. V was cut by 5 bases and J by 0 bases, with 15 bases left in between. CDR3 length: 16 residues. Germline V lookup: CDR1 SGHTA, CDR2 FQGNSA. The CDR3 nucleotides read TGTGCCAGCAGCCGCCCGATGGTCCCTAGCACAGATACGCAGTATTTT. Its translation is CASSRPMVPSTDTQYF.

The table lists this clonotype with many counts. V and J are TRBV4-1 and TRBJ2-3, with D hard to call. CDR1 MGHRA and CDR2 YSYEKL come from the germline V gene. V gave up 2 bases and J gave up 6 bases, with 9 bases separating them. The CDR3 has 13 amino acids. The CDR3 DNA reads as TGCGCCAGCAGCCAACCTAACGGGGATACGCAGTATTTT. Its translation is CASSQPNGDTQYF.

V is TRBV7-9 and J is TRBJ2-2, with TRBD2 identical over 10 bases. Trimming removed 5 bases from V and 5 bases from J; junction bases left unmatched: 8. The CDR3 sequence is 16 residues long. From germline, CDR1 is SEHNR and CDR2 FQNEAQ (reference sequence). CDR3 nucleotides: TGTGCCAGCAGCCCCCCTCCTAGCGGGAGAACCGGGGAGCTGTTTTTT. Translated: CASSPPPSGRTGELFF.